This entry is about one T cell receptor beta chain. Its antigen is not yet known. No much larger clone is present one base from it, and per-base qualities are unavailable. Library construction relied on the immunoSEQ multiplex PCR assay. For the multiplex PCR, a mixture combining 60 forward primers for TCR Vbeta segments and 13 reverse primers for TCR Jbeta segments was used. A multiplex PCR assay on genomic DNA amplified the CDR3 region of rearranged TCR beta genes. On the Illumina HiSeq System, the amplified TCR beta libraries were sequenced as 87-base-pair reads. On the study's bioinformatics: A later analysis tallied around 80 million unique TCR beta chains across the 660 or so repertoires, and around 12 million of those chains were shared by two or more donors. To remove PCR and sequencing errors, raw reads were error-corrected and collapsed into unique sequences using a nearest-neighbor algorithm that merged closely related sequences. To assign V, D and J gene segments, CDR3 sequences were aligned to IMGT reference sequences. For a sequence to be retained, at least a six-nucleotide match to both a V gene segment and a J gene segment was required. Rearrangements were called productive when the CDR3 lacked stop codons and stayed in frame with V and J; all others were non-productive. CDR3 was defined according to IMGT convention as the region running from the second conserved V-encoded cysteine to the conserved J-encoded phenylalanine. Sequences without an unambiguous match to a single V gene segment were excluded from the earlier analysis of a few hundred of the donors. In an earlier analysis of approximately 560 of the donors, a V segment was called functional when productive rearrangements were above 56.7%, and segregating when the standard deviation between donors exceeded 5%. To diagnose cytomegalovirus status from the catalog of TCR beta chain sequences, a statistical classification framework was built. A later analysis assigned V and J genes by comparing TCR nucleotide sequences with IMGT/GENE-DB human TR gene sequences. The TCRdist pipeline was used in a later analysis to assign CDR3 sequences and most-parsimonious VDJ recombination scenarios. In a later analysis, each TCR beta chain was defined by its CDR3 amino acid sequence together with its V-gene family, and reads without a unique V-gene family were excluded. In a later analysis, 550 to 650 highly shared, low-generation-probability nucleotide sequences were removed to address suspected cross-contamination and a sequencing artifact. In a later analysis, a clonal expansion index was calculated for each public chain from normalized within-repertoire ranks of inferred template counts. In a later analysis, generation probabilities were computed with a VDJ recombination model fitted to out-of-frame rearrangements, and the resulting probabilities were checked against IGoR. Hypergeometric tests were used in a later analysis to score TCR-TCR, TCR-HLA and TCR-CMV co-occurrence, with a repertoire-size bias correction applied to the TCR pairs. False discovery rates were estimated in a later analysis by permuting HLA or CMV assignments 20 times. A later analysis grouped co-occurring TCRs with DBSCAN, adding TCRdist sequence similarity when clustering within HLA-allele-positive subsets. For co-occurrence clustering, repertoires with fewer than 30,000 or more than 120,000 public chains were excluded, along with roughly 5 repertoires with anomalous nucleotide sharing. In its TCRdb copy, this immuneACCESS table keeps in-frame sequences only and misses some clones. Where compared with another copy, unresolved V genes explain less than half of these, and the others have no known cause. D and trimming come from the DNA, and the V and J calls and clone size come from that table. For this sample there are fewer than 250,000 clones; around 83% appear just once. Jointly, the top ten make up more than 1.3% of the sample.

From its cysteine to its phenylalanine, the CDR3 spans 13 amino acids. Here the CDR3 DNA is all that survives: 39 bases in frame from base 1. V is clipped by 1 base and J by 7 bases, and the sequence between their germline boundaries is 10 bases long. According to the germline V gene, CDR1 reads MDHEN and CDR2 reads SYDVKM. This specimen comes from a study of cytomegalovirus exposure and HLA in healthy donors (dated by TCRdb to the late 2010s). Looking at the study overall: In an earlier analysis of under 750 of the donors, about 270 Gb of sequence data and 100 million or so unique TCR beta sequences from 150 million to 200 million T cells were reported. Every discovery cohort repertoire had been produced on one sequencing platform. The number of donors typed differed by locus, with about 629-630 for A, B, C, DRB1 and DQB1, approximately 500 for DQA1, 600 to 610 for DPA1, and roughly 450 for DPB1. HLA typing included class I and class II loci at four-digit resolution. Besides the first cohort of roughly 700 subjects, a separate validation cohort made up of 120 different subjects was used. Rather than using new phenotypic data, the later analysis identified candidate immune exposures from TCR beta sequences and from how often those sequences occurred across donors. The study profiled the T cell repertoires of 666 subjects by immunosequencing and related them to cytomegalovirus serostatus. In an earlier analysis of around 540 of the donors, high-throughput TCR beta sequencing was used to judge whether each TCR beta V gene segment behaved as functional or pseudogenic. About five DR-DQ haplotypes were handled as single units for association and clustering because linkage in the cohort was strong. A later analysis re-examined previously published TCR beta repertoires from roughly 650 donors and added high-resolution HLA genotyping to investigate patterns of TCR occurrence. Donor age, sex, ethnicity and CMV serostatus were compiled alongside the repertoire data. To predict cytomegalovirus infection status, the study combined high-throughput TCR immunosequencing, statistical association of individual TCRs with disease status, and machine learning. A later genetic analysis used genome-wide SNP genotypes for about 65% of the 666 donors, treating that subset as a discovery cohort. Among roughly 400 genotyped donors of the cohort, an average of approximately 240,000 unique TCR beta nucleotide sequences was sequenced per donor, of which about 19% were non-productive. An early release that covered more than 550 HLA-typed donors contained around 300 gigabases of sequencing data and about 93 million unique TCR sequences. The study aimed to test whether cataloging public T cell receptors could reveal signatures of past pathogen exposure. Of the roughly 420 genotyped donors, approximately 81% were placed in the genetic ancestry cluster associated with self-reported Caucasian donors. General study outcomes and caveats: Cytomegalovirus status was reported to be diagnosed by the classifier with high specificity and sensitivity in both the original and validation cohorts. Linkage disequilibrium might explain the correlated functional status among segregating V segments, but an unknown experimental factor could not be excluded. According to a later genetic analysis, donors in an Asian-associated ancestry cluster had fewer N-insertions in productive TCRs than the approximately 700-donor mean. At a false discovery rate of 0.05, a later analysis linked 15,000 to 20,000 TCR beta sequences to specific HLA alleles. In vitro tests confirmed that three of the cytomegalovirus-associated TCR beta chains recognize cytomegalovirus antigens. Because the 87-base-pair reads could not distinguish some IMGT-functional V segments, including TRBV6-2 and TRBV6-3, those segments were excluded. Broadly in line with IMGT annotations, most TCR beta V segments showed up in productive rearrangements about 87% or about 30% of the time in an earlier analysis of several hundred of the donors. A further reported finding was that TCR beta sequences accurately predicted the HLA-A and HLA-B alleles for most subjects in the first cohort. A later analysis found that most CMV-associated TCR beta chains appeared HLA-restricted, with HLA associations seemingly driven largely by CMV exposure. A later analysis found that HLA-associated TCR beta chains were more clonally expanded and had lower generation probabilities than equally common non-associated chains. Because counts were too low, approximately 15 rarely observed V segments, including chromosome 9 orphons, were excluded from the earlier analysis of 587 of the donors. Across donors, most TCR sequences were observed very rarely, whereas some public TCRs were present in many individuals. For the cohort, immune exposure information was limited to CMV serostatus. It was suggested by the authors that the approach could potentially be generalized to other disease states and immunological phenotypes. In a later analysis, TCR association rates were found to vary across HLA loci, with the most associated TCRs seen for DRB1 alleles and the fewest for HLA-C alleles. In a later analysis, several top co-occurrence clusters were reported to appear linked to parvovirus B19, influenza, CMV and Epstein-Barr virus. Only TCR beta chains were sequenced in this cohort, and the absence of alpha or paired-chain data limited detectable features. An association between a missense DCLRE1C variant and V-gene and J-gene trimming of TCR beta chains was found in a later genetic analysis and replicated in an independent cohort. The study listed approximately 150 TCR beta chains as associated with cytomegalovirus. Sequencing depth was assumed to be roughly uniform across donors in the presence/absence analyses, though that assumption may not hold. A cluster of highly shared sequence variants was judged likely to represent a technical artifact of the sequencing pipeline. Because HLA typing was unavailable for some donors at each locus, only the typed subset was used in association tests. Strong co-occurrence of HLA alleles, especially DR and DQ, made assigning TCR associations to individual alleles difficult.

In total, approximately 700 healthy bone marrow donors made up the cohort. At the time of sampling, every cohort member was nominally healthy, though immune exposures that went unrecorded were likely present. The donor tested CMV seronegative and was one of the 352 seronegative cohort members. A peripheral blood sample was provided by each donor, and peripheral blood mononuclear cells were used for TCR beta sequencing. The Qiagen DNeasy Blood Extraction Kit was used to extract genomic DNA from the blood cell samples. This clonotype originated in a girl aged 10 to 17 in good health and CMV-seronegative. The specimen sequenced was PBMCs. Here the chain combines TRBV28 and TRBJ1-1; the D gene lacks a confident call. The DNA is TGTGCCAGCAGTTTATTTCTGGGAGGTGAAGCTTTCTTT. Its protein product is CASSLFLGGEAFF.